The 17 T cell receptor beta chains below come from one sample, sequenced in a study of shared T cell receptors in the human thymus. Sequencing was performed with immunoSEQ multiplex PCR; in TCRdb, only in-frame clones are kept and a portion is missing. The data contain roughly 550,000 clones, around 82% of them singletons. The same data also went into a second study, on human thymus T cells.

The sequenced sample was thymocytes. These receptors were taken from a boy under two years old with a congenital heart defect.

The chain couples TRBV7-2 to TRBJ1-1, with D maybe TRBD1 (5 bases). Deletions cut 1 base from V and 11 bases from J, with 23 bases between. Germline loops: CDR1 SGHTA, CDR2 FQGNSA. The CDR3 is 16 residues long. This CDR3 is CASSLESQMRAGRAFF. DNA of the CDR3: TGTGCCAGCAGCTTAGAGAGTCAAATGAGGGCAGGGAGGGCTTTCTTT.

This CDR3 reads CASSQETGEGYEQYF. The CDR3 nucleotides are TGTGCCAGCAGTCAAGAGACAGGAGAGGGTTACGAGCAGTACTTC. The chain employs TRBV27 and TRBJ2-7; D perhaps matches TRBD1 (6 bases). Per germline, CDR1 MNHEY and CDR2 SMNVEV (reference sequence). V lost 5 bases and J lost 4, with 18 bases in between. The CDR3 is 15 amino acids.

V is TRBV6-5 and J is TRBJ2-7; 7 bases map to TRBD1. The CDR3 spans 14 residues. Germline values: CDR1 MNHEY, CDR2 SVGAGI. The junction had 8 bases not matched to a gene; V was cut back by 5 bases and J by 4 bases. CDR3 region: CASSRTGPAYEQYF. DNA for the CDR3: TGTGCCAGCAGTCGGACAGGCCCTGCTTACGAGCAGTACTTC.

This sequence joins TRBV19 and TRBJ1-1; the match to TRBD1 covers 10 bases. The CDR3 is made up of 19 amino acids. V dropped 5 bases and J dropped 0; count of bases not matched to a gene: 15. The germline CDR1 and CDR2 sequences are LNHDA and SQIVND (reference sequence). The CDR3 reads CASSFQTGTGDRMNTEAFF. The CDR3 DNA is TGTGCCAGTAGTTTCCAGACCGGGACAGGGGATCGAATGAACACTGAAGCTTTCTTT. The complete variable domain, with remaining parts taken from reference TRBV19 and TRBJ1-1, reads DGGITQSPKYLFRKEGQNVTLSCEQNLNHDAMYWYRQDPGQGLRLIYYSQIVNDFQKGDIAEGYSVSREKKESFPLTVTSAQKNPTAFYLCASSFQTGTGDRMNTEAFFGQGTRLTVV.

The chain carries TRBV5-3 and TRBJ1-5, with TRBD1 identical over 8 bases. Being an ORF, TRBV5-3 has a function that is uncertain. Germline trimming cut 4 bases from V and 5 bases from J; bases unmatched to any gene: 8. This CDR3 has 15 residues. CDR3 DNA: TGTGCCAGAAGCAGGACAGGGTGTGGCGATCAGCCCCAGCATTTT. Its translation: CARSRTGCGDQPQHF.

In DNA, the CDR3 is TGTGCCAGCAGCCATCCCCCGACTAGCGGGAGGTCGTATGAGCAGTTCTTC. Protein product: CASSHPPTSGRSYEQFF. The rearrangement joins TRBV4-2 to TRBJ2-1; 13 nucleotides match TRBD2. Germline assignment: CDR1 LGHNA and CDR2 YNFKEQ. Trimming cost V 3 bases and J 8 bases; bases outside gene matches: 10. CDR3 length: 17 amino acids.

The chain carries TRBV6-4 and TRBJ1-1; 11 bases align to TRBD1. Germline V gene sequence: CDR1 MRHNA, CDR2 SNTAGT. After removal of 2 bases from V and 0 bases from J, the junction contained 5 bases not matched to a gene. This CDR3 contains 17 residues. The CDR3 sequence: CASSDKGTGGLNTEAFF. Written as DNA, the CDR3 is TGTGCCAGCAGTGACAAAGGGACAGGGGGGCTGAACACTGAAGCTTTCTTT.

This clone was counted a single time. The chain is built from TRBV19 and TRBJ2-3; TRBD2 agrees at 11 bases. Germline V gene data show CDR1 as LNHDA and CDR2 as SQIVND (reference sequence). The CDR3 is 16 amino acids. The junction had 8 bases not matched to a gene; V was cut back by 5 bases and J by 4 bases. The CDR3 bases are TGTGCCAGTAGTCCCGTTAGCGGGAGGGCCGCAGATACGCAGTATTTT. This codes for CASSPVSGRAADTQYF.

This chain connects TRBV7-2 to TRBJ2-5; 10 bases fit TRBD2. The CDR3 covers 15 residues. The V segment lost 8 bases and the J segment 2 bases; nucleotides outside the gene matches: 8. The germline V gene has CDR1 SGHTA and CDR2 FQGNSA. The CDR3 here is CASGGAGGGQETQYF. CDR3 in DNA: TGTGCCAGCGGTGGAGCGGGAGGGGGGCAAGAGACCCAGTACTTC.

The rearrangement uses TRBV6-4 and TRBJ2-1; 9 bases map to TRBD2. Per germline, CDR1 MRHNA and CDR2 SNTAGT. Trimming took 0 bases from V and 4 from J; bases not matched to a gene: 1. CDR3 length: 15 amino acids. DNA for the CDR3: TGTGCCAGCAGTGACTCGGCGGGAGGGTACAATGAGCAGTTCTTC. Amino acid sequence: CASSDSAGGYNEQFF.

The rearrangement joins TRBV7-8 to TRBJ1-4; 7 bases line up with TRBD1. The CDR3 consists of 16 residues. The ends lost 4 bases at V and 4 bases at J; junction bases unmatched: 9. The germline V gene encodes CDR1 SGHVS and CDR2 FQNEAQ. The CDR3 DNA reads TGTGCCAGCAGCTCATTAACGGGACAGCATAATGAAAAACTGTTTTTT. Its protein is CASSSLTGQHNEKLFF.

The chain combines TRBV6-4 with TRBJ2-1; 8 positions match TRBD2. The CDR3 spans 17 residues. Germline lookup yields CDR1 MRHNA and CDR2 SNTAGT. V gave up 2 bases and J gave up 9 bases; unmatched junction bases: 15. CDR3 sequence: CASSDTPGLGLRGEQFF. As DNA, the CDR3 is TGTGCCAGCAGTGACACGCCGGGACTAGGACTCCGTGGTGAGCAGTTCTTC.

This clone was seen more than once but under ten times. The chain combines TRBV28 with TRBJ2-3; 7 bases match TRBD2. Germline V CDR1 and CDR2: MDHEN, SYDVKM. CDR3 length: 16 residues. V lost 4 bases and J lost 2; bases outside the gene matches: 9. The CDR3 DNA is TGTGCCAGCAGTTCGGCCGGGACTACCACCACAGATACGCAGTATTTT. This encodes CASSSAGTTTTDTQYF.

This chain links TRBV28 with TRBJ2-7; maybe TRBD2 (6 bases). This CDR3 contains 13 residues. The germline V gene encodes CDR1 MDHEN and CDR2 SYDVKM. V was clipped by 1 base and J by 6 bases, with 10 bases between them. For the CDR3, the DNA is TGTGCCAGCAGTTTATTGCGGGACCCCGAGCAGTACTTC. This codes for CASSLLRDPEQYF.

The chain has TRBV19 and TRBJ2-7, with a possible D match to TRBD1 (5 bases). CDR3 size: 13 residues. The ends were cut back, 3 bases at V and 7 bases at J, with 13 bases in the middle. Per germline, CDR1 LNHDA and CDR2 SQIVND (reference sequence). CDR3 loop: CASSMGLYFEQYF. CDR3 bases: TGTGCCAGTAGTATGGGGCTATATTTTGAGCAGTACTTC.

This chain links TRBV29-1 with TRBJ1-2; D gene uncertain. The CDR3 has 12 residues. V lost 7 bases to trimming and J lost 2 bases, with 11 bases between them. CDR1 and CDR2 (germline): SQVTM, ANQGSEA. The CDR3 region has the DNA TGCAGCGCCCCGACTGAGAACTATGGCTACACCTTC. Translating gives CSAPTENYGYTF.

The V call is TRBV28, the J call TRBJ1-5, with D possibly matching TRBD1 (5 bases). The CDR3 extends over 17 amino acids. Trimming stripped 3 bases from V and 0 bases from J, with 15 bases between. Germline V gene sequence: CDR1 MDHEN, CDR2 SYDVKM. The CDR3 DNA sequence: TGTGCCAGCAGTTTTCCCCCGAGGGACTATAGCAATCAGCCCCAGCATTTT. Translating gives CASSFPPRDYSNQPQHF.